A single TCR beta chain is shown here with its context. This clone was picked up a small number of times. Its recognized antigen is unknown. Within one base of it there is no much larger clone, and no base qualities were kept. Each donor gave one peripheral blood draw, averaging approximately 0.12 L, which was collected into heparinised tubes. Naive, central memory, regulatory and stem cell-like memory CD4+ T cells were sorted on a BD FACSAria II using a panel including CD45RO, CCR7, CD25, CD127, CD95 and CD27. All sorted populations exceeded 95% purity. Right away, PBMCs were isolated by Lymphoprep density gradient centrifugation and were stained directly, with no culture step. Samples were stained and sorted in pairs, with one healthy donor and one patient per experiment, so that batch effects were minimized. The High Capacity cDNA Reverse Transcription Kit was used to reverse transcribe all of the isolated RNA, meaning that expressed TCRB transcripts were what got sequenced. Deep immunoSEQ sequencing was applied to naive, central memory and regulatory T cell samples, giving an average of approximately 4 million total reads per sample. Sorted cells were lysed in RLT buffer, and RNA was extracted using DNase-treated RNeasy Micro or Mini kits according to cell number. Each cell subset was processed separately to prevent cross-contamination, with patient and healthy donor samples processed together. Using the immunoSEQ multiplex PCR, TCRB sequences were amplified from cDNA into 87-bp fragments spanning the CDR3 region. Amplicons were sequenced on the Illumina HiSeq platform. The source study handled its data this way. Synthetic template baselines were used to correct PCR bias computationally, reads within Hamming distance 2 were collapsed, and singletons that could not be merged were discarded. By aligning reads against IMGT, V, D and J genes, CDR3 length, and insertions or deletions at six rearrangement sites were assigned. Clonotype counts were normalized to sorted cell number within each subset before computing true diversity and Gini coefficients with the tcR R package. The overlap coefficient, calculated on TCRB nucleotide sequences, was used to measure repertoire sharing. As a proxy for the pre-selection repertoire, out-of-frame TCRB sequences from naive cells were analyzed. This is the immuneACCESS table as TCRdb keeps it, with only in-frame sequences that have V and J called. A part of the clones is gone; compared with another copy, unresolved V genes explain less than half, and the rest is unexplained. V and J calls and clone size are given by that table; D and trimming were obtained from the DNA. The sample records 350,000 to 400,000 clones, over 12% of which are singletons. The ten most abundant clones make up approximately 0.019% of the sample.

This record belongs to a study of beta chain features in type 1 diabetes (dated by TCRdb to 2016 to 2019). With regard to the full study: Mean age, gender distribution, total cell number and subset yield did not differ between patients and healthy donors. A total of 85 million to 110 million sorted cells were examined across all samples, and RNA yield correlated strongly with the number of cells per subset. In the study, recently diagnosed type 1 diabetes patients and matched healthy donors were compared on the TCRB repertoires of their sorted circulating CD4+ T cell subsets. Naive and central memory subsets were obtained from all 30 or so donors, but regulatory and stem cell-like memory subsets were isolated from only 8 patients and about 8 healthy donors. On the study overall, not on this receptor specifically: HLA sub-analyses involved small numbers of individuals, so any influence of HLA type on TCRB rearrangement remained unresolved. Shorter templates might have been favored by PCR, but patient and control samples were amplified and corrected together, so both groups would have been affected equally by any skew. At VDJ recombination sites, type 1 diabetes patients had fewer insertions and more deleted nucleotides, which implies abnormalities in thymic rearrangement. Sequencing cDNA rather than genomic DNA could over-represent highly expressing activated cells, although activation and CD3 levels did not differ between groups. Naive, central memory and regulatory TCRB repertoires appeared to be more similar among patients than among healthy donors. Type 1 diabetes patients showed a moderate but significant shortening of TCRB CDR3 length in all four CD4+ subsets.

The CDR3 runs 13 amino acids, cysteine and phenylalanine included. Here the CDR3 DNA is all that survives: 39 bases in frame from base 1. V lost 7 bases and J lost 2 bases; the stretch between them is 15 bases long. Via the germline V gene (reference sequence), CDR1 is GTSNPN and CDR2 SVGIG. The clonotype was recovered from a woman aged 18-29 years in good health. The chain employs TRBV30 and TRBJ2-7; tentative D gene TRBD2, with 5 bases matching. The sample comprised naive CD4+ T cells from blood. The cell subset or site label on this specimen signifies: true naive CD4+ T cells. The CDR3: CALAWGDPYEQYF. The nucleotide sequence reads as follows: TGTGCCTTAGCTTGGGGAGATCCCTACGAGCAGTACTTC.